The source of this TCR beta chain is a study of blood T cell repertoires in COVID-19. On the study more broadly: COVID-19 samples from acute and convalescent phases originated in the United States, Italy and Spain. T cells, B-cell-depleted T cells, or PBMCs supplied cDNA or gDNA.

Per the study methods: Reference gene primers were amplified, and this amplification served to estimate nucleated cell counts. Profiling relied on immunoSEQ multiplex PCR, and the TCRdb table lists in-frame clones only, not all of them. V and J calls and clone size are copied from that table; D and trimming were computed from the DNA. The sample records about 62,000 clones, roughly 89% being singletons. Material for sequencing was peripheral blood. The TCR sequence derives from a woman aged 80 or older with acute or convalescent COVID-19.

This chain's CDR3 is CASGLTRTGVVNEQYF. CDR3 coding DNA: TGTGCTAGTGGTCTCACCCGGACAGGGGTAGTTAACGAGCAGTACTTC. The chain has TRBV12-5 and TRBJ2-7, with TRBD1 identical over 9 bases. Germline CDR1 LGHNT, CDR2 FRNRAP. The CDR3 is 16 amino acids. The V segment lost 5 bases and the J segment 5 bases; nucleotides outside the gene matches: 13.